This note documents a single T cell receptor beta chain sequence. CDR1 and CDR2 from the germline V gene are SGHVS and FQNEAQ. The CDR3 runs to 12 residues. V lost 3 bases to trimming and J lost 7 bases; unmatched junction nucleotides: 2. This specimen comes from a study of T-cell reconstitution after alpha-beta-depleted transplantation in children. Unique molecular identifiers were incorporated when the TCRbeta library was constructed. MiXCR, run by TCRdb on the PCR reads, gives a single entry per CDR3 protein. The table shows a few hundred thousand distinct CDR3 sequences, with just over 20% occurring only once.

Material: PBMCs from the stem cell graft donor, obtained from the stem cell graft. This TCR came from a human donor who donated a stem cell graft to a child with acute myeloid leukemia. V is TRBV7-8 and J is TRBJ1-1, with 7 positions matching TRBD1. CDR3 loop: CASSFYRGEAFF. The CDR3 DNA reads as TGTGCCAGCAGCTTTTACAGGGGTGAAGCTTTCTTT.